The source of this T cell receptor beta chain is a study of blood T cell repertoires in COVID-19. About the study: Spain, Italy and the United States supplied samples that represented acute and convalescent COVID-19. T cells, B-cell-depleted T cells, or PBMCs provided the cDNA or gDNA that served as material.

V was cut by 7 bases and J by 5 bases, with 15 bases left in between. The CDR3 is 14 residues long. Germline assignment: CDR1 MNHEY and CDR2 SVGAGI. The repertoire was sequenced with immunoSEQ multiplex PCR; TCRdb's copy has only in-frame clones and lacks some. The sample lists under 130,000 clones; approximately 80% were seen once. The source of this sequence is an elderly man with acute or convalescent COVID-19. Sequenced material: peripheral blood. The chain uses TRBV6-5 and TRBJ1-5; D is unresolved. The chain's CDR3 is CASTALLYYQPQHF. The CDR3 nucleotides are TGTGCCAGCACCGCGCTTCTATACTATCAGCCCCAGCATTTT.